One sample yielded the 24 T cell receptor beta chains listed below, sequenced in a study of blood T cell repertoires in COVID-19. The data were produced by immunoSEQ multiplex PCR, yet TCRdb's version contains in-frame clones alone and is incomplete. Of around 86,000 clones listed, approximately 83% are singletons. Sequencing was carried out using peripheral blood. These receptors came from a woman aged 80 or older with acute or convalescent COVID-19.

This chain connects TRBV7-9 to TRBJ2-7, with 7 bases that match TRBD1. The CDR3 spans 12 residues. The V segment lost 5 bases and the J segment 2 bases; nucleotides outside the gene matches: 0. Germline CDR1 and CDR2: SEHNR and FQNEAQ (reference sequence). CDR3 amino acids: CASSRGPYEQYF. The CDR3 coding sequence is TGTGCCAGCAGCAGGGGGCCCTACGAGCAGTACTTC.

The J gene is TRBJ2-3, the V gene TRBV28; 11 nucleotides align to TRBD2. The CDR3 loop spans 16 amino acids. CDR1 and CDR2 from the germline V gene are MDHEN and SYDVKM. J was trimmed by 5 bases and V by 7 bases; bases with no gene match: 11. The CDR3 loop reads CASNPTLAGVGDTQYF. CDR3 DNA sequence: TGTGCCAGCAACCCAACACTAGCGGGAGTGGGAGATACGCAGTATTTT.

V is TRBV21-1 and J is TRBJ2-2; the table's D call TRBD1 went unverified against the DNA. TRBV21-1 is tagged as a pseudogene. The CDR3 loop spans 15 amino acids. CDR3 protein: CASSKQRTATGELFF. CDR3 DNA: TGTGCCAGCAGCAAACAACGGACAGCCACCGGGGAGCTGTTTTTT.

The rearrangement uses TRBV5-1 and TRBJ2-3; perhaps TRBD1 as D (6 bases). Trimming cost V 0 bases and J 5 bases, with 16 bases left between them. This CDR3 comprises 16 residues. Germline loops: CDR1 SGHRS, CDR2 YFSETQ. The CDR3 DNA follows: TGCGCCAGCAGCTTGGTGGGAAGACAGGATAGAGATACGCAGTATTTT. Its translation: CASSLVGRQDRDTQYF.

Here the CDR3 reads CASRQGNGNTIYF. As DNA, the CDR3 is TGTGCCAGCAGACAGGGCAACGGAAACACCATATATTTT. The chain has TRBV6-5 and TRBJ1-3; TRBD1 is a possible D gene (6 bases). Per the germline V gene, CDR1 is MNHEY and CDR2 is SVGAGI. V gave up 6 bases and J gave up 4 bases, with 10 bases separating them. The CDR3 is 13 amino acids.

The CDR3 sequence is CSVIIDSNQPQHF. The CDR3 region has the DNA TGCAGCGTGATTATCGACAGTAATCAGCCCCAGCATTTT. The V gene is TRBV29-1, the J gene TRBJ1-5; D may be TRBD1 (5 bases). Trimming cost V 6 bases and J 4 bases, with 13 bases left between them. The CDR3 sequence is 13 residues long. Germline-derived CDR1 and CDR2 are SQVTM and ANQGSEA.

This clone was counted a single time. The V call is TRBV5-4, the J call TRBJ2-1; perhaps TRBD2 as D (6 bases). The CDR3 has 15 residues. The germline V and J ends were trimmed by 4 bases and 4 bases, with 15 bases remaining between them. Germline V gene lookup returns CDR1 SGHNT and CDR2 YYREEE (reference sequence). CDR3 in DNA: TGTGCCAGCAGCGATTTGTCGGGAGAGTACAATGAGCAGTTCTTC. It encodes CASSDLSGEYNEQFF.

The chain carries TRBV4-3 and TRBJ2-3; 7 nucleotides match TRBD2. There are 13 residues in the CDR3. Germline CDR1 and CDR2: LGHNA and YSLEER. V lost 4 bases to trimming and J lost 6 bases; unmatched junction nucleotides: 4. CDR3 sequence (DNA): TGCGCCAGCAGCCGAACACTAGCGGATACGCAGTATTTT. Its translation: CASSRTLADTQYF.

The chain recombines TRBV20-1 with TRBJ2-3, with 9 nucleotides matching TRBD2. V was clipped by 3 bases and J by 4 bases; unmatched bases: 8. The germline V gene encodes CDR1 DFQATT and CDR2 SNEGSKA (reference sequence). The CDR3 is 15 amino acids. The CDR3 reads CSASNSGSSADTQYF. CDR3 nucleotides: TGCAGTGCTAGTAATAGCGGGAGTTCGGCAGATACGCAGTATTTT.

V is TRBV5-1 and J is TRBJ1-1; 9 nucleotides agree with TRBD1. From germline, CDR1 is SGHRS and CDR2 YFSETQ. CDR3 length equals 16 residues. J was trimmed by 3 bases and V by 0 bases; bases with no gene match: 6. Here the CDR3 reads CASSLAGTGWDTEAFF. CDR3 sequence (DNA): TGCGCCAGCAGCTTGGCCGGGACAGGGTGGGACACTGAAGCTTTCTTT.

The chain employs TRBV5-1 and TRBJ2-1; a possible D gene is TRBD2 (6 bases). V was shortened by 0 bases and J by 2 bases, with 9 bases between the two germline ends. The length of the CDR3 is 15 residues. Germline assignment: CDR1 SGHRS and CDR2 YFSETQ. CDR3 coding DNA: TGCGCCAGCAGCTTGGCCGCTAGCGCCTACAATGAGCAGTTCTTC. As protein: CASSLAASAYNEQFF.

The chain employs TRBV4-3 and TRBJ1-2, with TRBD1 matching 10 bases. The CDR3 is 16 residues long. Per the germline V gene, CDR1 is LGHNA and CDR2 is YSLEER. The V and J ends lost 0 bases and 8 bases, in that order; junction bases with no gene match: 9. CDR3 residues: CASSQEWGQGLSGYTF. The CDR3 DNA reads as TGCGCCAGCAGCCAAGAGTGGGGACAGGGGCTATCGGGCTACACCTTC.

The sample holds one count of this clone. This rearrangement joins TRBV4-2 to TRBJ2-1; 7 nucleotides line up with TRBD2. Germline CDR1 reads LGHNA; CDR2 reads YNFKEQ. V gave up 1 base and J gave up 5 bases; unmatched junction bases: 5. The CDR3 is made up of 15 amino acids. The chain's CDR3 is CASSQVGRGNNEQFF. CDR3 sequence (DNA): TGTGCCAGCAGCCAAGTGGGGCGGGGGAACAATGAGCAGTTCTTC.

V is TRBV7-2 and J is TRBJ2-1, with 9 bases aligning to TRBD2. CDR3 length: 16 residues. Germline V gives CDR1 SGHTA, CDR2 FQGNSA. With V trimmed by 1 base and J by 9 bases, 10 bases remained unmatched. As DNA, the CDR3 is TGTGCCAGCAGCTTAGTCTCAGCGGGAGGAGGCAGTGAGCAGTTCTTC. This sequence encodes CASSLVSAGGGSEQFF.

The chain is built from TRBV20-1 and TRBJ1-1, with a tentative D call TRBD1 (5 bases). The CDR3 is 13 residues long. CDR1 and CDR2 (germline): DFQATT, SNEGSKA (reference sequence). V shed 5 bases and J shed 6 bases, with 16 bases lying between them. This chain's CDR3 is CSARGPPRAEAFF. Here the CDR3 DNA reads TGCAGTGCTCGTGGACCGCCCAGGGCTGAAGCTTTCTTT.

The gene calls are TRBV5-1 and TRBJ2-1; TRBD2 matches at 12 bases. There are 15 residues in the CDR3. V lost 6 bases to trimming and J lost 0 bases; unmatched junction nucleotides: 1. The germline CDR1 and CDR2 sequences are SGHRS and YFSETQ. CDR3 residues: CASKTSGSSYNEQFF. CDR3 in DNA: TGCGCCAGCAAGACTAGCGGGAGCTCCTACAATGAGCAGTTCTTC. The entire variable domain, with the rest obtained from reference TRBV5-1 and TRBJ2-1, is as follows: KAGVTQTPRYLIKTRGQQVTLSCSPISGHRSVSWYQQTPGQGLQFLFEYFSETQRNKGNFPGRFSGRQFSNSRSEMNVSTLELGDSALYLCASKTSGSSYNEQFFGPGTRLTVL.

This clone was observed a single time. This chain connects TRBV27 to TRBJ2-2, with D possibly matching TRBD1 (6 bases). The germline CDR1 and CDR2 sequences are MNHEY and SMNVEV (reference sequence). V lost 6 bases to trimming and J lost 1 base, with 12 bases between them. There are 15 residues in the CDR3. CDR3 sequence reads: CASRAGTWNTGELFF. Written as DNA, the CDR3 is TGTGCCAGCAGGGCCGGGACATGGAACACCGGGGAGCTGTTTTTT.

The J gene is TRBJ2-3, the V gene TRBV6-5, with 10 positions matching TRBD2. The germline V gene encodes CDR1 MNHEY and CDR2 SVGAGI. J was trimmed by 8 bases and V by 0 bases; bases with no gene match: 8. This CDR3 is built from 16 residues. CDR3 bases: TGTGCCAGCAGTTACTCGAGGACTAGCGGTGGGGGTACGCAGTATTTT. It encodes CASSYSRTSGGGTQYF.

This clone was counted once. V and J are TRBV6-6 and TRBJ2-2; 11 bases agree with TRBD2. CDR1 MNHNY and CDR2 SVGAGI come from the germline V gene (reference sequence). V dropped 7 bases and J dropped 7; count of bases not matched to a gene: 14. The CDR3 extends over 17 amino acids. CDR3 residues: CASNRGLAGGPSGELFF. In nucleotides, the CDR3 is TGTGCCAGCAATCGGGGTCTAGCGGGAGGCCCCAGCGGGGAGCTGTTTTTT.

This clone was seen only a few times. This sequence joins TRBV27 and TRBJ2-6; a possible D gene is TRBD1 (5 bases). Germline V gene sequence: CDR1 MNHEY, CDR2 SMNVEV (reference sequence). The CDR3 sequence is 15 residues long. V lost 4 bases, J lost 0 bases, and 7 bases lay in between. CDR3 amino acids: CASSYDSSGANVLTF. The CDR3 bases are TGTGCCAGCAGTTACGACAGCTCTGGGGCCAACGTCCTGACTTTC. The full variable domain, its missing parts supplied by reference TRBV27 and TRBJ2-6, is EAQVTQNPRYLITVTGKKLTVTCSQNMNHEYMSWYRQDPGLGLRQIYYSMNVEVTDKGDVPEGYKVSRKEKRNFPLILESPSPNQTSLYFCASSYDSSGANVLTFGAGSRLTVL.

The chain joins TRBV9 to TRBJ1-2; D might be TRBD1 (5 bases). Germline V gene sequence: CDR1 SGDLS, CDR2 YYNGEE. The V gene lost 4 bases and the J gene lost 2 bases, with 12 bases spanning the gap. The length of the CDR3 is 14 residues. CDR3 bases: TGTGCCAGCAGCCCGACAGCCGCAAACTATGGCTACACCTTC. This sequence encodes CASSPTAANYGYTF.

The chain is built from TRBV7-3 and TRBJ2-3, with 7 bases identical to TRBD2. Germline lookup yields CDR1 SGHTA and CDR2 FQGTGA. V shed 4 bases and J 3 bases; nucleotides not matched to a gene: 10. The CDR3 has 16 residues. CDR3 sequence (DNA): TGTGCCAGCAGCTCGAGTTCGGGAGCGGGGACAGATACGCAGTATTTT. Its protein product is CASSSSSGAGTDTQYF.

The J gene is TRBJ1-6, the V gene TRBV28; 11 bases agree with TRBD1. The V and J ends lost 4 bases and 4 bases, in that order; junction bases with no gene match: 9. The CDR3 spans 18 residues. Germline assignment: CDR1 MDHEN and CDR2 SYDVKM. Here the CDR3 reads CASSSGQGGLSYNSPLHF. The CDR3, as DNA: TGTGCCAGCAGTTCGGGACAGGGGGGGCTCTCTTATAATTCACCCCTCCACTTT.

This clone was seen only a few times. The rearrangement links TRBV4-2 to TRBJ1-1, with a weak D call TRBD1 (6 bases). The CDR3 covers 13 residues. V lost 7 bases and J lost 4, with 13 bases in between. Per germline, CDR1 LGHNA and CDR2 YNFKEQ. CDR3 protein: CASTLGAGTEAFF. CDR3 nucleotides: TGTGCCAGCACCCTGGGGGCGGGCACTGAAGCTTTCTTT.